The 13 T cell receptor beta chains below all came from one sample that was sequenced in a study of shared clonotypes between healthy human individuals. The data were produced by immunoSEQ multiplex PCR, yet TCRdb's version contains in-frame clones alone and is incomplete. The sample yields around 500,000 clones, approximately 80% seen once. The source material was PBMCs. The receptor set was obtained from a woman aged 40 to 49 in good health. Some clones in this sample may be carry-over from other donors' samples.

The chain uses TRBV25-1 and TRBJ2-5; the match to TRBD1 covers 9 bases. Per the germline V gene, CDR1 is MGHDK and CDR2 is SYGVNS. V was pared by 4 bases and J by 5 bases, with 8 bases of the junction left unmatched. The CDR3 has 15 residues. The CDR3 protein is CASSAQGAPSETQYF. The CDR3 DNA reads TGTGCCAGCAGTGCACAGGGGGCCCCGTCGGAGACCCAGTACTTC.

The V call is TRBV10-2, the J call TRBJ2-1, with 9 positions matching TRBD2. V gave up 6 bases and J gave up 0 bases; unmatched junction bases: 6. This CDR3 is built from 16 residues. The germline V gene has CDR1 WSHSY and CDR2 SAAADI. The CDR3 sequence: CASSVLAGSSYNEQFF. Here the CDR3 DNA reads TGCGCCAGCAGCGTCCTAGCGGGAAGCTCCTACAATGAGCAGTTCTTC.

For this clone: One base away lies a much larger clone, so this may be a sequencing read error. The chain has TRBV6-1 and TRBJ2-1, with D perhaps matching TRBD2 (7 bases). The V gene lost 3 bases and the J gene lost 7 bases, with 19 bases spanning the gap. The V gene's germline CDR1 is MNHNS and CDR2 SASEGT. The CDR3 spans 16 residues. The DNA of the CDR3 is TGTGCCAGCAGTGACTTCGGGAGAGGGGGGGATAATGAGCAGTTCTTC. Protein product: CASSDFGRGGDNEQFF.

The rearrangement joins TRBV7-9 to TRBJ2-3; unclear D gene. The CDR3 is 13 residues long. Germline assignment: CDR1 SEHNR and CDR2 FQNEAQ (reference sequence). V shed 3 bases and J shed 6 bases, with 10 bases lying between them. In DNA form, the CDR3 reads TGTGCCAGCAGCTTCCAACAGCCCGATACGCAGTATTTT. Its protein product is CASSFQQPDTQYF.

CDR3 sequence: CSVSPQGVGGEQYF. CDR3 nucleotides: TGCAGCGTTTCTCCCCAGGGGGTAGGAGGCGAGCAGTACTTC. This rearrangement joins TRBV29-1 to TRBJ2-7; 7 positions agree with TRBD1. The V and J ends lost 5 bases and 6 bases, in that order; junction bases with no gene match: 13. The CDR3 consists of 14 residues. Per the germline V gene, CDR1 is SQVTM and CDR2 is ANQGSEA.

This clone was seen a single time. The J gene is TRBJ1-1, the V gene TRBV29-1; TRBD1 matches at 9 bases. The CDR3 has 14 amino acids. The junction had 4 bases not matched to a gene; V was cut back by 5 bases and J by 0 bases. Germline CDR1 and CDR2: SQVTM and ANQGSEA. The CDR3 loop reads CSVNRGPMNTEAFF. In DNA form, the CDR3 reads TGCAGCGTTAACAGGGGGCCGATGAACACTGAAGCTTTCTTT.

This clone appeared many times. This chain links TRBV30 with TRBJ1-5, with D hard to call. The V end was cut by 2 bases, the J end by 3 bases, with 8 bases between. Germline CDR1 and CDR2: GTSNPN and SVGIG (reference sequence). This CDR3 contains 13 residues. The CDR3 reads CAWSTRTNQPQHF. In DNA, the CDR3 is TGTGCCTGGAGTACTAGGACCAATCAGCCCCAGCATTTT.

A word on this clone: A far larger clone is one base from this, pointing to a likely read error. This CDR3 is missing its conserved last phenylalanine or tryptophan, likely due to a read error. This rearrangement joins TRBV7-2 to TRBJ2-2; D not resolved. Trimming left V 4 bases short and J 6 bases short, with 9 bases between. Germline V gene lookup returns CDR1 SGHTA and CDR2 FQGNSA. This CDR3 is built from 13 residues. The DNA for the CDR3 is TGTGCCAGCAGCTCTTATTCCGCCGGGGAGCTGTTTTCT. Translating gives CASSSYSAGELFS.

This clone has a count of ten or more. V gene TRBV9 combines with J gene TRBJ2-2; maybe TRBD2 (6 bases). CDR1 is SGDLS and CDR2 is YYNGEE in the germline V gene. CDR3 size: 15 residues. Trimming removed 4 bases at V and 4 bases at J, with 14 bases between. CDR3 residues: CASSPYLGGTGELFF. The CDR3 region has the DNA TGTGCCAGCAGCCCCTACCTGGGGGGCACCGGGGAGCTGTTTTTT. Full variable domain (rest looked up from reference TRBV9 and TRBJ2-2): DSGVTQTPKHLITATGQRVTLRCSPRSGDLSVYWYQQSLDQGLQFLIQYYNGEERAKGNILERFSAQQFPDLHSELNLSSLELGDSALYFCASSPYLGGTGELFFGEGSRLTVL.

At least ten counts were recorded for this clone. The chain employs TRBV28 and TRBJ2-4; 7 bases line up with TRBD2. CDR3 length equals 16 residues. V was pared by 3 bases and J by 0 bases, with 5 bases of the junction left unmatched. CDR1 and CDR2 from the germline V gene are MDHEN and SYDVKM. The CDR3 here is CASSFGGNRAKNIQYF. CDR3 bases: TGTGCCAGCAGTTTCGGGGGGAATAGAGCCAAAAACATTCAGTACTTC. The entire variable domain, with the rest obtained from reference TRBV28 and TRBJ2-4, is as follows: DVKVTQSSRYLVKRTGEKVFLECVQDMDHENMFWYRQDPGLGLRLIYFSYDVKMKEKGDIPEGYSVSREKKERFSLILESASTNQTSMYLCASSFGGNRAKNIQYFGAGTRLSVL.

The CDR3 is CASSIGLAGAMIGYEQFF. The CDR3 DNA reads as TGTGCCAGTAGTATTGGACTAGCGGGGGCGATGATAGGTTATGAGCAGTTCTTC. This chain uses TRBV19 with TRBJ2-1, with 13 bases aligning to TRBD2. V gave up 3 bases and J gave up 8 bases; unmatched junction bases: 13. The CDR3 contains 18 residues. Germline CDR1 and CDR2: LNHDA and SQIVND (reference sequence).

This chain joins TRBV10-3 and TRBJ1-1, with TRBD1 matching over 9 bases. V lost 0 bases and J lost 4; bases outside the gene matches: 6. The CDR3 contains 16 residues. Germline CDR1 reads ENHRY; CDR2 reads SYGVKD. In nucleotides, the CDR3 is TGTGCCATCAGTGAGTCTAAGACAGGGGGTATCACTGAAGCTTTCTTT. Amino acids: CAISESKTGGITEAFF.

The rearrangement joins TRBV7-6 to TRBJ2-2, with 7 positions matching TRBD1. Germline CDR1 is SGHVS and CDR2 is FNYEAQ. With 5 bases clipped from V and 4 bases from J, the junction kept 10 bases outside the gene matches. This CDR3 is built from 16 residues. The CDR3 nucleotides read TGTGCCAGCAGCAGAGGAGGACAGGTGATCACCGGGGAGCTGTTTTTT. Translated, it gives CASSRGGQVITGELFF. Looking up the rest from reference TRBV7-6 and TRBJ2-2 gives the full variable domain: GAGVSQSPRYKVTKRGQDVALRCDPISGHVSLYWYRQALGQGPEFLTYFNYEAQQDKSGLPNDRFSAERPEGSISTLTIQRTEQRDSAMYRCASSRGGQVITGELFFGEGSRLTVL.